The present T cell receptor beta chain was sequenced within a study of PD-1 blockade in classical Hodgkin lymphoma. Study-level findings and limits: Exclusion applied to patients who initiated nivolumab less than 1 year following ASCT.

TCRdb's table, derived via immunoSEQ multiplex PCR, lists solely in-frame clones and lacks some. The sample lists approximately 20,000 clones; less than 85% were seen once. Worth noting for this clone: Its antigen is currently unknown.

The V gene's germline CDR1 is SGHRS and CDR2 YFSETQ. V shed 3 bases and J shed 4 bases, with 29 bases lying between them. There are 20 residues in the CDR3. Relapse after autologous stem cell transplantation occurred in every patient, and brentuximab vedotin exposure varied. Complete response, partial response or progressive disease was recorded as best response. Specimen: peripheral blood mononuclear cells (PBMCs), collected before the second cycle of nivolumab. The chain is built from TRBV5-1 and TRBJ2-1; possible D gene TRBD2, 10 bases. The receptor was derived from a human donor with classical Hodgkin lymphoma. CDR3 amino acids: CASSSEQGASPSGRYNEQFF. The CDR3 region has the DNA TGCGCCAGCAGCTCTGAACAGGGGGCGTCGCCTAGCGGGAGATACAATGAGCAGTTCTTC.